This T cell receptor beta chain derives from a study of blood T cell repertoires in COVID-19. The wider study: Whether acute or convalescent, the COVID-19 samples came from the United States, Italy and Spain. From T cells, B-cell-depleted T cells, or PBMCs came the material, which was cDNA or gDNA.

As to this clone: Other DNA sequences in the sample encode the same CDR3.

Profiled with immunoSEQ multiplex PCR; TCRdb holds only in-frame clones, not every one. Of fewer than 500,000 clones listed, 70% to 90% are singletons. Trimming took off 3 bases at V and 5 bases at J, with 6 bases between the two ends. The CDR3 is 12 residues long. CDR1 is LGHDT, CDR2 YNNKEL, per germline (reference sequence). The sequenced sample was peripheral blood. The source is a woman aged 30 to 39 with active or convalescent COVID-19. The V and J genes are TRBV3-1 (or the pseudogene TRBV3-2) and TRBJ2-3; D call uncertain. The CDR3 reads CASSQRVDTQYF. CDR3 nucleotides: TGTGCCAGCAGCCAGCGCGTAGATACGCAGTATTTT.